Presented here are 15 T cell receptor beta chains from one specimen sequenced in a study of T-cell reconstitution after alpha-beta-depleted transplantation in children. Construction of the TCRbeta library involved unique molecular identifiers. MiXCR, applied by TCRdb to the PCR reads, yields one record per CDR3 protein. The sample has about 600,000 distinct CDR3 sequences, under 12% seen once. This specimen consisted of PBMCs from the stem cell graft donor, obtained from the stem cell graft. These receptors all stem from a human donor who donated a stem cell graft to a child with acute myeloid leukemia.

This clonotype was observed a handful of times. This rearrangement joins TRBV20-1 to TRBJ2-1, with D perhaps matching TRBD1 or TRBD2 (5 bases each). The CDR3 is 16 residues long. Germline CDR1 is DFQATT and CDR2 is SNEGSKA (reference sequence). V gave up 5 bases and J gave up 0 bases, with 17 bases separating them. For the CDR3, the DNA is TGCAGTGCTTCCCCAGGGAGCCTAACCTCCTACAATGAGCAGTTCTTC. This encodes CSASPGSLTSYNEQFF.

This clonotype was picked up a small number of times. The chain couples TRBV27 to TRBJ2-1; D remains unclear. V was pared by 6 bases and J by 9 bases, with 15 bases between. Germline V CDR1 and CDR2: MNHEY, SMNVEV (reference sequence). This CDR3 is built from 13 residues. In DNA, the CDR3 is TGTGCCAGCAGCTCGGTTATGACGGCTGAGCAGTTCTTC. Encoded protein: CASSSVMTAEQFF.

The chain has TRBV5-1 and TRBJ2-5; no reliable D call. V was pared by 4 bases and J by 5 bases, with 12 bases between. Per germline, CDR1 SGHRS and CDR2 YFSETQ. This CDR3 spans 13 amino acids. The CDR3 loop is CASSPLGSETQYF. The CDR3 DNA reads TGCGCCAGCAGCCCCCTAGGGTCGGAGACCCAGTACTTC.

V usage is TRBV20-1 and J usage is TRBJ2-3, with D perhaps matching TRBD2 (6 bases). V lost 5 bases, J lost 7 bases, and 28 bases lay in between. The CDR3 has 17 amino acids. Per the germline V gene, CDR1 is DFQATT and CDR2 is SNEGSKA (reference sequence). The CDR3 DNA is TGCAGTGCTTCCCCCCCCGCCGGGAGAGCCCAGGGATATACGCAGTATTTT. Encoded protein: CSASPPAGRAQGYTQYF.

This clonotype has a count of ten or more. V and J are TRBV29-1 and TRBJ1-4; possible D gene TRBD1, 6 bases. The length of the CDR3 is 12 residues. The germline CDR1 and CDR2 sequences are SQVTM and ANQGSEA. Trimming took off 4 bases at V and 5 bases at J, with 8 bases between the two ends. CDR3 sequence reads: CSVAGQNEKLFF. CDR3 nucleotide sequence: TGCAGCGTTGCCGGACAGAATGAAAAACTGTTTTTT.

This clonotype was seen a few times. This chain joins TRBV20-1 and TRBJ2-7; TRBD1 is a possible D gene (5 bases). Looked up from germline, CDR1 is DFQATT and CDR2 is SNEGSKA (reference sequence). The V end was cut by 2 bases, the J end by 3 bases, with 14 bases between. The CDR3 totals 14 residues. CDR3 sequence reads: CSARRGGGVYEQYF. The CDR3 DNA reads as TGCAGTGCTAGAAGGGGCGGTGGGGTCTACGAGCAGTACTTC.

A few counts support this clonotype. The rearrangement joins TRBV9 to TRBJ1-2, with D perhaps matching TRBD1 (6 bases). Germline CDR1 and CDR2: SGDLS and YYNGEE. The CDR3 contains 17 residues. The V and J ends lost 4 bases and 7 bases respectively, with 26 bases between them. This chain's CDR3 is CASSLEETYPGDGGYTF. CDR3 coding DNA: TGTGCCAGCAGCCTCGAGGAGACGTATCCAGGGGACGGTGGCTACACCTTC.

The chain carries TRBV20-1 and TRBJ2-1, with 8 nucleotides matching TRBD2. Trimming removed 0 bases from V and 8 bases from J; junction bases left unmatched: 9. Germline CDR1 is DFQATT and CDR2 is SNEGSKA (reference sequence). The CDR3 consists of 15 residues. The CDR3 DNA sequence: TGCAGTGCTAGAGATCCCCGAGCGGGAGATGATGAGCAGTTCTTC. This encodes CSARDPRAGDDEQFF.

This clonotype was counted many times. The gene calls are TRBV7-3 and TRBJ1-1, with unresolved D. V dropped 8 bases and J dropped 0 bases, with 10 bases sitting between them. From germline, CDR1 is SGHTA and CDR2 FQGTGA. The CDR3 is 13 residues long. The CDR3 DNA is TGTGCCAGCTCGGCCCAGCTGAACACTGAAGCTTTCTTT. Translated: CASSAQLNTEAFF.

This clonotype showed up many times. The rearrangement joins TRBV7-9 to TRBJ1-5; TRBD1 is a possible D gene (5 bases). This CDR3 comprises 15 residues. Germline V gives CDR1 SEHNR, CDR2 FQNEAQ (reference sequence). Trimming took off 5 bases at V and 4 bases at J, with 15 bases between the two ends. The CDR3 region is CASSRGQGGNQPQHF. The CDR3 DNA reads TGTGCCAGCAGCCGAGGGCAGGGAGGGAATCAGCCCCAGCATTTT. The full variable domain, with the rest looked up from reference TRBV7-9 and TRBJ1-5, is DTGVSQNPRHKITKRGQNVTFRCDPISEHNRLYWYRQTLGQGPEFLTYFQNEAQLEKSRLLSDRFSAERPKGSFSTLEIQRTEQGDSAMYLCASSRGQGGNQPQHFGDGTRLSIL.

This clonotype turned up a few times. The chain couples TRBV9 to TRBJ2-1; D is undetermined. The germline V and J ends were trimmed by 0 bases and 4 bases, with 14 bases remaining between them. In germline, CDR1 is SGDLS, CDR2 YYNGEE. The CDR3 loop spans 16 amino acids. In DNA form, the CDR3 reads TGTGCCAGCAGCGTAGCACCGGACCCCCCTTACAATGAGCAGTTCTTC. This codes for CASSVAPDPPYNEQFF.

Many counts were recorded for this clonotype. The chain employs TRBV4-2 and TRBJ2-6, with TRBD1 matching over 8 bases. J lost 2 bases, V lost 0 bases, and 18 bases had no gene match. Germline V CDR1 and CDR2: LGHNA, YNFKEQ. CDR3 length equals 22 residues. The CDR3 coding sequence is TGTGCCAGCAGCCAAGAGGGAAGTGGCAGGGGGCTTCTCCAGACTGGGGCCAACGTCCTGACTTTC. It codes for CASSQEGSGRGLLQTGANVLTF.

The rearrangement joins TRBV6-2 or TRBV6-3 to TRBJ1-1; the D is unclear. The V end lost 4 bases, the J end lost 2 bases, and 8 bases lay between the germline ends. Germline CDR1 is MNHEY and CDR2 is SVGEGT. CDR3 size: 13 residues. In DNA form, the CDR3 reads TGTGCCAGCAGTTGGAACAGAAACACTGAAGCTTTCTTT. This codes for CASSWNRNTEAFF.

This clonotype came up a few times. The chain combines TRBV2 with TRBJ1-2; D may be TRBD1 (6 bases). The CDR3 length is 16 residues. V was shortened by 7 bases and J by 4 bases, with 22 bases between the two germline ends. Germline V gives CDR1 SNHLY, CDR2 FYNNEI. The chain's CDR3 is CASTMKTGTTSYGYTF. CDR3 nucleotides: TGTGCCAGCACCATGAAAACAGGGACTACTTCCTATGGCTACACCTTC.

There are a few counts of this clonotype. CDR3 protein: CASSLRLGGTGELFF. CDR3 in DNA: TGTGCCAGCAGCTTACGCCTAGGGGGCACCGGGGAGCTGTTTTTT. The rearrangement uses TRBV11-2 and TRBJ2-2; D may be TRBD1 (6 bases). The CDR3 consists of 15 residues. V dropped 2 bases and J dropped 4 bases, with 11 bases sitting between them. CDR1 and CDR2 from the germline V gene are SGHAT and FQNNGV. The full variable domain, rest sourced from reference TRBV11-2 and TRBJ2-2, is EAGVAQSPRYKIIEKRQSVAFWCNPISGHATLYWYQQILGQGPKLLIQFQNNGVVDDSQLPKDRFSAERLKGVDSTLKIQPAKLEDSAVYLCASSLRLGGTGELFFGEGSRLTVL.